This T cell receptor beta chain was profiled in a study of CD4 T cells in relation to SARS-CoV-2 and coronaviruses. Study-level background: PBMCs were cultured with antigen for around nine days before TCR beta sequencing. Points from the study as a whole: Crossreactive clones expanded significantly less to SARS-CoV-2 than monoreactive clones.

Only a few counts were recorded for this clone. Its specificity is unknown. Clones were sequenced by immunoSEQ multiplex PCR, and TCRdb holds only the in-frame ones, with some missing. This repertoire shows over 25,000 clones, roughly 70% found once; its top ten account for 10% to 15%. Between the trimmed V and J ends, which lost 0 bases and 0 bases, there was a span of 11 bases. CDR1 is LGHNA and CDR2 is YNFKEQ in the germline V gene. CDR3 length: 16 residues. The unexposed donors gave CD4+ T cells in 2011-2018, prior to COVID-19. Isolation of CD4+ T cells took place after around 11 days in culture. Testing used SARS-CoV-2 S/N and four cold-coronavirus spikes on unexposed-donor CD4+ T cells, cells permitting.

The sequenced sample consisted of CD4+ T cells from PBMCs, cultured in vitro. This TCR was recovered from a human donor in good health. This rearrangement joins TRBV4-2 to TRBJ1-1; possibly TRBD1 for D (6 bases). The CDR3 loop reads CASSQDSTGVNTEAFF. CDR3 in DNA: TGTGCCAGCAGCCAAGATTCGACAGGAGTGAACACTGAAGCTTTCTTT.